The text below deals with one TCR beta chain. Its target antigen remains unknown. Per-base quality was not reported, and no clone a single base away is much larger than it. Inclusive of the bounding cysteine and phenylalanine, the CDR3 is 15 residues long. This entry keeps only the CDR3 DNA: 45 bases, framed from base 1. Looking up the germline V gene (reference sequence) yields CDR1 SGHNT and CDR2 YYREEE. V has 4 bases trimmed and J has 1 base trimmed; junction bases matching no gene number 7. The data were taken from a study of T cell repertoires in cytomegalovirus infection (dated by TCRdb to about 2019). About the full investigation: Alongside well-studied HLA-B-restricted epitopes, the peptide stimulations were aimed at recently identified HLA-C-restricted CMV epitopes, whose presentation resists viral immunomodulation. The HLA type of each donor mattered for the analysis, because public TCR beta signatures pointed to carriage of CMV infection along with the matching HLA type. Overall study outcomes, separate from this receptor: The ex vivo response was dominated by HLA-C-restricted CMV-specific TCR beta clonotypes, which also provided the single most frequent clonotype in two of eight donors. Cumulative frequency of public TCR beta family members discriminated carriers of CMV infection plus the relevant HLA type in this cohort and an independent 352-donor cohort.

The sequencer was an Illumina HiSeq 1500. TCRdb trimmed public reads at Q25 via fastp, called clones via MiXCR and kept in-frame beta chains. Entries are consolidated by CDR3 protein sequence, retaining the most common genes and DNA. For this sample the table gives 650,000 to 900,000 distinct CDR3 sequences, of which almost 30% were detected only once. The ten largest clonotypes hold about an eighth of the sample. Per the publication, the treatment or condition label means: in vitro stimulation with specific CMV peptide epitopes to enrich CMV-specific T cells. Sample: cultured CD8+ T cells from PBMCs, taken from culture after CMV antigen stimulation. The rearrangement joined TRBV5-4 to TRBJ1-2; TRBD1 fits 7 bases in the junction. The receptor was isolated from a human donor in good health (CMV status not recorded). Some clones in this sample may be carry-over from other donors' samples. The sequenced DNA is TGTGCCAGCAGCCCCGCAGGGGGGAATAACTATGGCTACACCTTC. This is translated as CASSPAGGNNYGYTF.